Here is one T cell receptor (beta chain) with its context. It lacks a known antigen. Within one base of it there is no much larger clone, and no base qualities were kept. This sample is drawn from a study of OX40 agonist ivuxolimab in advanced cancers. Regarding the complete study: Ivuxolimab was an agonistic, fully human IgG2 monoclonal antibody directed against OX40 (CD134), a costimulatory receptor. Intravenous ivuxolimab was administered to patients every 2 weeks at six dose levels: 0.01, 0.1, 0.3, 1.5, 3 and 10 mg/kg. Of the roughly 51 dose-escalation patients, hepatocellular carcinoma was present in around 19, melanoma in approximately 15, renal cell carcinoma in 9 and head and neck cancer in 9. In the dose-escalation cohort, approximately 82% of patients were male, and the mean age was 60 years with a range of about 23 to 79. Prior anti-PD-1, anti-PD-L1 or anti-CTLA-4 therapy was permitted, and 30% to 45% of dose-escalation patients had received checkpoint inhibitors. Partial responses occurred in three dose-escalation patients, of whom one had hepatocellular carcinoma and two had cutaneous melanoma. Peripheral TCRbeta sequencing aimed to test whether ivuxolimab altered TCR sequence diversity and caused clonal T-cell expansion. The paper describes the monotherapy dose-escalation part (N ≈ 52 patients) of the phase I trial of ivuxolimab.

The CDR3 sequence holds 14 residues, the cysteine and phenylalanine included. Of all the DNA, just the CDR3 is kept, 42 bases in frame from base 1. CDR1 SGHDN and CDR2 FVKESK are derived from the germline V gene. At the junction V is shortened by 6 bases and J by 3 bases; bases outside the gene matches: 8. To sequence the TCRbeta CDR3 region, genomic DNA was isolated from the sorted cells. TCRbeta CDR3 regions were sequenced using the immunoSEQ Assay. TCRdb obtained this table from immuneACCESS and retained in-frame rearrangements with V and J assigned. These tables miss some clones; where compared with another copy, unresolved V genes account for less than half of the shortfall, and the remainder is unexplained. A total of 59,000 or so clones appear in this sample, 82% of them only once. The ten largest clones take up about 3.7% of the sample. The study at large found these results: After ivuxolimab, more expanded clones were found on average in CD8+ T cells than in CD4+ T cells. Low levels of normalized T-cell clonal expansion were also seen in some patients who did not respond. At doses from 0.1 to 3.0 mg/kg, clonal expansion was seen in both CD4+ and CD8+ blood T cells between baseline and week 6. The antigen specificity of the peripheral T cells that underwent clonal expansion was not determined. Partial responders in the 0.1-3.0 mg/kg groups had among the lowest normalized peripheral clonal expansion, especially among CD8+ T cells.

Patients with autoimmune disease history or receiving systemic immunosuppression were excluded from the trial. In every dose cohort, peripheral blood was drawn for TCR sequencing at baseline, cycle 4 day 1, and cycle 7 day 1. Samples came from an open-label, multicenter, first-in-human phase I dose-escalation trial of ivuxolimab. Adults with locally advanced or metastatic head and neck squamous cell, hepatocellular, melanoma or renal cell carcinoma were enrolled in the trial. Before TCR sequencing, CD4+ and CD8+ T cells were separately sorted from peripheral blood. The rearranged segments are TRBV14 and TRBJ2-7; 7 central bases correspond to TRBD1. This specimen was CD4+ or CD8+ T cells sorted from blood, taken in a trial of the OX40 agonist ivuxolimab. The sequence derives from an adult with an advanced solid tumor such as melanoma, head and neck, liver or kidney cancer. The DNA sequence is TGTGCCAGCAGACCACGACAGGGTAGCTACGAGCAGTACTTC. The resulting protein is CASRPRQGSYEQYF. Here the CDR3 is joined to the reference TRBV14 and TRBJ2-7 genes, and the full variable domain is: EAGVTQFPSHSVIEKGQTVTLRCDPISGHDNLYWYRRVMGKEIKFLLHFVKESKQDESGMPNNRFLAERTGGTYSTLKVQPAELEDSGVYFCASRPRQGSYEQYFGPGTRLTVT.